The present T cell receptor (beta chain) was sequenced within a study of cytomegalovirus exposure and HLA in healthy donors. Profiled with immunoSEQ multiplex PCR; TCRdb holds only in-frame clones, not every one. This sample has over 250,000 clones, with 75% to 90% found just once. Findings and caveats of the study: Reports indicated that the classifier achieved high specificity and sensitivity in diagnosing cytomegalovirus status.

It was the approximately 130-subject validation cohort, separate from the roughly 700-subject first cohort, to which the donors belonged. On this clone itself: Its target is not known.

The CDR3 has 11 residues. Germline CDR1 reads SGDLS; CDR2 reads YYNGEE. The V gene lost 3 bases and the J gene lost 10 bases, with 8 bases spanning the gap. The sample was PBMCs. This sequence originates from a woman in her 30s in good health and CMV-seropositive. The rearrangement joins TRBV9 to TRBJ2-1, with D unclear. The CDR3 nucleotides read TGTGCCAGCAGCGGGAAGGACGAGCAGTTCTTC. Amino acid sequence: CASSGKDEQFF.